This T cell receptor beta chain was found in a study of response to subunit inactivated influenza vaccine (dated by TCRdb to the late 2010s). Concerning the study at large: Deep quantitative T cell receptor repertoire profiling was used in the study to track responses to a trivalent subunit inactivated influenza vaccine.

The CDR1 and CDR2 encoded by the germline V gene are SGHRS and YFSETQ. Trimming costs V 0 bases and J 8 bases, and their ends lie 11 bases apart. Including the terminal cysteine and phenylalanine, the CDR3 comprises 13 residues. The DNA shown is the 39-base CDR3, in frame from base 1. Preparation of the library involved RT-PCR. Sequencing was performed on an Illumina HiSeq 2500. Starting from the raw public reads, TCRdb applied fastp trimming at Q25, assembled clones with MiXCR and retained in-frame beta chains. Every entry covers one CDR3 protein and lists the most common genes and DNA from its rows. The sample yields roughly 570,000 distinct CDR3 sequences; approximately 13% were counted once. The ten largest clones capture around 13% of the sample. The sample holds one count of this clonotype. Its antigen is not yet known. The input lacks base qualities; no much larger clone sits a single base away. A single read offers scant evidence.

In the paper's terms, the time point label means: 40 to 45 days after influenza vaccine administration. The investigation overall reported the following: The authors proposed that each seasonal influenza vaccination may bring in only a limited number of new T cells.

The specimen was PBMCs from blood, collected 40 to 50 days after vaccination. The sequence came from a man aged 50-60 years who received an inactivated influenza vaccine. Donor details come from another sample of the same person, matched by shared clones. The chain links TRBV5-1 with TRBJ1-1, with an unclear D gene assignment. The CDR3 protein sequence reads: CASSLGAGKEAFF. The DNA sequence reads TGCGCCAGCAGCTTGGGGGCAGGAAAAGAAGCTTTCTTT. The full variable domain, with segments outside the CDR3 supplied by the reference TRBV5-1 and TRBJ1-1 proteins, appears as KAGVTQTPRYLIKTRGQQVTLSCSPISGHRSVSWYQQTPGQGLQFLFEYFSETQRNKGNFPGRFSGRQFSNSRSEMNVSTLELGDSALYLCASSLGAGKEAFFGQGTRLTVV.